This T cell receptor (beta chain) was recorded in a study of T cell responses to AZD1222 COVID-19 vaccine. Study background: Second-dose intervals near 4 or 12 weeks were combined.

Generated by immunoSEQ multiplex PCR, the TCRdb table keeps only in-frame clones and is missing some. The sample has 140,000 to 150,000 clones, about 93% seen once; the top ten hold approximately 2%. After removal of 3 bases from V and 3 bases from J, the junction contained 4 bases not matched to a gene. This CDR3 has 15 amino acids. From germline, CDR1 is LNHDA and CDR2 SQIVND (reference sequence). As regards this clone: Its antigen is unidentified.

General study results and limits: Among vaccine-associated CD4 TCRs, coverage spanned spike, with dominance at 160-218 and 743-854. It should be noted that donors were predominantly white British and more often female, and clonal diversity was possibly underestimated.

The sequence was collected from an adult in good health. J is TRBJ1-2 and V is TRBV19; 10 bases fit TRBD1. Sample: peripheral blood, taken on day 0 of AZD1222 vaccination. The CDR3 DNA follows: TGTGCCAGTAGTATGGCCGGGACAGGGGACTATGGCTACACCTTC. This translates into CASSMAGTGDYGYTF.